The entry below gives a single TCR beta chain sequence along with its context. Its antigen is not known. These data are taken from a study of identical twins. CDR1 and CDR2 (germline): MNHNS, SASEGT. The ends lost 10 bases at V and 4 bases at J; junction bases unmatched: 4. This CDR3 has 13 residues. Findings and caveats of the study: Abundant beta clonotypes from cord blood bore fewer insertions; memory repertoires lacked this pattern. The analysis was cross-sectional rather than longitudinal within donors.

MiXCR, applied by TCRdb to the 5' RACE reads, yields one record per CDR3 protein. Here the sample spans more than 400,000 distinct CDR3 sequences, approximately 16% being singletons. These records were also assigned to another study, of yellow fever vaccine responses in identical twins. In that study: Convergence reportedly seemed to mark part of the twins' vaccine T cell response, with personalization marking the rest.

This rearrangement joins TRBV6-1 to TRBJ1-5; 10 bases line up with TRBD1. Sequenced sample: CD4+ T cells sorted from blood. This sequence originates from a young woman in good health. This CDR3 reads CATQGQGNQPQHF. In nucleotides, the CDR3 is TGTGCCACCCAGGGACAGGGGAATCAGCCCCAGCATTTT.